This T cell receptor (beta chain) was profiled in a study of blood T cell repertoires in COVID-19. Produced via immunoSEQ multiplex PCR; TCRdb's table is partial and in-frame only. The table has fewer than 200,000 clones, 90% seen once. Sequenced sample: peripheral blood. The TCR sequence derives from a man aged 50-59 years with acute or convalescent COVID-19.

The chain's CDR3 is CASNVAAGLAGSDTQYF. In DNA, the CDR3 is TGTGCCAGCAACGTAGCTGCTGGACTAGCGGGGTCAGATACGCAGTATTTT. J is TRBJ2-3 and V is TRBV7-6; TRBD2 matches at 12 bases. The CDR3 runs 17 residues. After removal of 7 bases from V and 4 bases from J, the junction contained 12 bases not matched to a gene. The V gene's germline CDR1 is SGHVS and CDR2 FNYEAQ. Based on the CDR3 plus reference TRBV7-6 and TRBJ2-3, the full variable domain is GAGVSQSPRYKVTKRGQDVALRCDPISGHVSLYWYRQALGQGPEFLTYFNYEAQQDKSGLPNDRFSAERPEGSISTLTIQRTEQRDSAMYRCASNVAAGLAGSDTQYFGPGTRLTVL.